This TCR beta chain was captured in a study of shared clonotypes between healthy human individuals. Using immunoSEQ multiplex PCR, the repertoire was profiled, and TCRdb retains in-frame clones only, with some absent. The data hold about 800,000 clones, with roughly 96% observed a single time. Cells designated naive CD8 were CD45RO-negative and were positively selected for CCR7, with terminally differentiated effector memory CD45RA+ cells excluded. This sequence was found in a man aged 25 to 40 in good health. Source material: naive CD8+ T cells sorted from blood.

DNA for the CDR3: TGTGCCAGCAGCGTAGGTCTTAGCGGGAGGGAAGGATACAATGAGCAGTTCTTC. Its translation: CASSVGLSGREGYNEQFF. The J gene is TRBJ2-1, the V gene TRBV9; the match to TRBD2 covers 11 bases. After removal of 0 bases from V and 4 bases from J, the junction contained 9 bases not matched to a gene. Germline CDR1 is SGDLS and CDR2 is YYNGEE. The CDR3 totals 18 residues.